This T cell receptor (beta chain) was sequenced in a study of blood T cell repertoires in COVID-19. Study-wide background: Sites across the United States, Italy and Spain contributed samples from acute and convalescent COVID-19. The cDNA or gDNA used as material had been derived from T cells, B-cell-depleted T cells, or PBMCs.

In the source study's methods: Estimation of nucleated cell counts relied on the amplification of reference gene primers. Profiled with immunoSEQ multiplex PCR; TCRdb holds only in-frame clones, not every one. V and J calls plus clone size are reproduced from that table; the DNA served to infer D and trimming. Found here are approximately 280,000 clones, around 89% of them singletons; the top ten hold around 12%. This clone was seen a handful of times. This CDR3 comprises 17 residues. Germline-derived CDR1 and CDR2 are LGHNA and YSLEER. V lost 1 base and J lost 0; bases outside the gene matches: 6. The specimen was peripheral blood. The genes are TRBV4-3 and TRBJ1-3; 7 positions agree with TRBD1. This receptor was taken from a woman aged 55-70 years with acute or convalescent COVID-19. The CDR3 nucleotides read TGCGCCAGCAGCCAAGGTGGGACAGTCCCCTCTGGAAACACCATATATTTT. This encodes CASSQGGTVPSGNTIYF.